The 20 T cell receptor beta chains in this list originate from one sample, sequenced in a study of T cells in Graves' hyperthyroidism and ophthalmopathy. The source material, RNA transcripts, was used to amplify TCR beta CDR3 regions. RT-PCR in the first round (using the HTBI primer set) targeted the TCR CDR3. MiXCR was run by TCRdb on the multiplex PCR reads, yielding one entry per CDR3 protein. This table has about 270,000 distinct CDR3 sequences, about 25% appearing once. Material for sequencing was blood. These receptors were collected from a man aged 35 to 55 with Graves' hyperthyroidism that later progressed to Graves' ophthalmopathy.

This clonotype was counted many times. The CDR3 spells CASSQDHGLDTEAFF. The CDR3 DNA reads TGTGCCAGCAGCCAAGATCACGGGTTGGACACTGAAGCTTTCTTT. The chain uses TRBV14 and TRBJ1-1, with D uncertain. Germline V gene lookup returns CDR1 SGHDN and CDR2 FVKESK. The CDR3 has 15 amino acids. Trimming shortened V by 0 bases and J by 3 bases, and 11 bases separated the two germline ends.

This clonotype was picked up many times. The chain joins TRBV13 to TRBJ1-1; D not resolved. The V end was cut by 1 base, the J end by 10 bases, with 16 bases between. The CDR3 contains 14 residues. The V gene's germline CDR1 is PRHDT and CDR2 FYEKMQ (reference sequence). CDR3 amino acids: CASSLEFRREVAFF. DNA for the CDR3: TGTGCCAGCAGCTTAGAGTTCCGGAGGGAGGTAGCTTTCTTT.

This clonotype was recorded many times. This may arise from a read error, as a much more abundant clone is one base away. This CDR3 fails to terminate in the conserved phenylalanine or tryptophan, so it likely reflects a read error. The chain carries TRBV12-3 or TRBV12-4 and TRBJ1-1; no clear D. Trimming pared 6 bases from V and 1 base from J, leaving 9 bases between. The CDR3 totals 13 residues. The CDR3 sequence: CASRRGKNTEAFL. The CDR3 DNA reads as TGTGCCAGCAGGCGGGGAAAGAACACTGAAGCTTTCCTT.

Many counts were recorded for this clonotype. The V and J genes are TRBV12-3 or TRBV12-4 and TRBJ1-2; possibly TRBD1 for D (6 bases). The CDR3 totals 13 residues. V was cut by 8 bases and J by 8 bases, with 18 bases left in between. The CDR3 nucleotides are TGTGCCAGCGCCGGGCGGGGGCCGGGAGGCTACACCTTC. Translation gives CASAGRGPGGYTF.

This clonotype was counted at least ten times. This rearrangement joins TRBV15 to TRBJ2-4, with 7 bases that match TRBD2. The ends lost 0 bases at V and 1 base at J; junction bases unmatched: 6. The CDR3 contains 17 residues. Germline V lookup: CDR1 LNHNV, CDR2 YYDKDF (reference sequence). CDR3 residues: CATSRDGREWAKNIQYF. The CDR3 DNA reads TGTGCCACCAGCAGAGATGGGAGGGAATGGGCCAAAAACATTCAGTACTTC.

This chain links TRBV7-3 with TRBJ2-7, with a possible D match to TRBD1 (6 bases). The CDR3 is 15 amino acids. V was shortened by 2 bases and J by 2 bases, with 13 bases between the two germline ends. The germline CDR1 and CDR2 sequences are SGHTA and FQGTGA. CDR3 bases: TGTGCCAGCAGCTTAGAGGCAGGGGACGCCTACGAGCAGTACTTC. It is translated as CASSLEAGDAYEQYF. Filled out from reference TRBV7-3 and TRBJ2-7, the complete variable domain reads GAGVSQTPSNKVTEKGKYVELRCDPISGHTALYWYRQSLGQGPEFLIYFQGTGAADDSGLPNDRFFAVRPEGSVSTLKIQRTERGDSAVYLCASSLEAGDAYEQYFGPGTRLTVT.

This clonotype was counted many times. This chain uses TRBV20-1 with TRBJ2-7; D is perhaps TRBD2 (6 bases). This CDR3 comprises 12 residues. Germline V gene sequence: CDR1 DFQATT, CDR2 SNEGSKA (reference sequence). The V end was cut by 6 bases, the J end by 2 bases, with 11 bases between. This chain's CDR3 is CSAASVAYEQYF. CDR3 nucleotide sequence: TGCAGTGCCGCTAGCGTTGCCTACGAGCAGTACTTC.

This clonotype appeared many times. The genes are TRBV12-3 or TRBV12-4 and TRBJ1-1, with a weak D call TRBD1 (5 bases). V was pared by 6 bases and J by 9 bases, with 17 bases between. The CDR3 consists of 13 residues. CDR3 sequence: CASSWDGGNQAFF. Written as DNA, the CDR3 is TGTGCCAGCAGCTGGGACGGTGGAAACCAAGCTTTCTTT.

This clonotype came up many times. The rearrangement links TRBV30 to TRBJ2-7; D perhaps matches TRBD2 (7 bases). V lost 4 bases to trimming and J lost 6 bases, with 13 bases between them. The CDR3 contains 12 residues. CDR1 is GTSNPN, CDR2 SVGIG, per germline (reference sequence). The CDR3: CAWTGGGGEQYF. DNA of the CDR3: TGTGCCTGGACCGGCGGGGGCGGCGAGCAGTACTTC.

This clonotype showed up many times. The chain is built from TRBV20-1 and TRBJ1-1; D unclear. Germline CDR1 reads DFQATT; CDR2 reads SNEGSKA (reference sequence). V was cut by 2 bases and J by 4 bases, with 14 bases left in between. The length of the CDR3 is 14 residues. The CDR3 DNA reads as TGCAGTGCTAGACTCCAGGCAGATTTCACTGAAGCTTTCTTT. Translation: CSARLQADFTEAFF.

This clonotype was detected many times. The chain combines TRBV15 with TRBJ2-7; TRBD1 matches 7 bases. Germline V gives CDR1 LNHNV, CDR2 YYDKDF (reference sequence). The CDR3 contains 14 residues. The V and J ends lost 2 bases and 5 bases, in that order; junction bases with no gene match: 6. The CDR3 protein is CATSRPNRGDEQYF. The CDR3 nucleotides are TGTGCCACCAGCAGACCCAACAGGGGCGACGAGCAGTACTTC.

This clonotype was counted ten times or more. The rearrangement joins TRBV6-1 to TRBJ1-1, with 8 bases identical to TRBD1. The V and J ends lost 4 bases and 0 bases, in that order; junction bases with no gene match: 7. The CDR3 is 16 residues long. The germline CDR1 and CDR2 sequences are MNHNS and SASEGT. CDR3 DNA sequence: TGTGCCAGCAGTGGACCAGGGGGCGCAATGAACACTGAAGCTTTCTTT. Protein sequence: CASSGPGGAMNTEAFF.

Many counts were recorded for this clonotype. The chain carries TRBV18 and TRBJ1-2; D gene unclear. The CDR3 length is 15 residues. Between the trimmed V and J ends, which lost 2 bases and 4 bases, there was a span of 14 bases. The germline CDR1 and CDR2 sequences are KGHSH and LQKENI. This CDR3 reads CASSPSTGWSYGYTF. CDR3 nucleotides: TGTGCCAGCTCACCATCAACGGGCTGGAGCTATGGCTACACCTTC.

This clonotype was counted many times. The chain links TRBV29-1 to TRBJ2-6; TRBD1 or TRBD2 may be the D gene (5 bases each). V gave up 6 bases and J gave up 4 bases, with 19 bases separating them. CDR3 length equals 16 residues. CDR1 and CDR2 from the germline V gene are SQVTM and ANQGSEA. The DNA for the CDR3 is TGCAGCGTCACGGGACGGAGCCTTGGGGGGGCCAACGTCCTGACTTTC. Its protein product is CSVTGRSLGGANVLTF.

This clonotype was counted ten times or more. V is TRBV11-2 and J is TRBJ2-5; 7 nucleotides agree with TRBD2. The CDR3 consists of 14 residues. Per the germline V gene, CDR1 is SGHAT and CDR2 is FQNNGV. J lost 9 bases, V lost 4 bases, and 11 bases had no gene match. CDR3 region: CASSSRPARGAQYF. The CDR3 DNA follows: TGTGCCAGCAGCTCCCGGCCAGCCCGGGGGGCCCAGTACTTC.

This clonotype was seen many times. The V call is TRBV11-2, the J call TRBJ1-1; tentative D call: TRBD1 (5 bases). V shed 1 base and J shed 0 bases, with 15 bases lying between them. Per the germline V gene, CDR1 is SGHAT and CDR2 is FQNNGV. This CDR3 is 17 amino acids long. The CDR3 sequence: CASSLGFQGKMNTEAFF. The DNA of the CDR3 is TGTGCCAGCAGCTTAGGTTTCCAGGGCAAAATGAACACTGAAGCTTTCTTT. Full variable domain (rest looked up from reference TRBV11-2 and TRBJ1-1): EAGVAQSPRYKIIEKRQSVAFWCNPISGHATLYWYQQILGQGPKLLIQFQNNGVVDDSQLPKDRFSAERLKGVDSTLKIQPAKLEDSAVYLCASSLGFQGKMNTEAFFGQGTRLTVV.

This chain uses TRBV30 with TRBJ2-5, with D possibly TRBD2 on 5 matching bases. Deletions cut 4 bases from V and 1 base from J, with 10 bases between. The CDR3 contains 13 residues. The germline V gene has CDR1 GTSNPN and CDR2 SVGIG (reference sequence). The CDR3 here is CAWTKDFQETQYF. The DNA for the CDR3 is TGTGCCTGGACTAAGGACTTCCAAGAGACCCAGTACTTC.

This clonotype showed up many times. The chain combines TRBV28 with TRBJ1-2; possibly TRBD1 for D (6 bases). V shed 6 bases and J shed 2 bases, with 7 bases lying between them. CDR1 MDHEN and CDR2 SYDVKM come from the germline V gene. CDR3 size: 12 residues. The CDR3 spells CASRTGNYGYTF. CDR3 DNA sequence: TGTGCCAGCAGAACAGGGAACTATGGCTACACCTTC.

This clonotype was seen at least ten times. The chain joins TRBV27 to TRBJ2-7; 7 bases agree with TRBD2. V lost 2 bases, J lost 3 bases, and 1 base stayed unmatched. The CDR3 spans 13 residues. Germline V CDR1 and CDR2: MNHEY, SMNVEV (reference sequence). CDR3: CASSLREGYEQYF. The CDR3 nucleotides are TGTGCCAGCAGTTTAAGGGAGGGCTACGAGCAGTACTTC.

In its sample, this clonotype was seen a few times. The chain combines TRBV6-5 with TRBJ1-2, with D unclear. CDR3 length: 13 residues. Germline CDR1 is MNHEY and CDR2 is SVGAGI. V shed 0 bases and J shed 8 bases, with 10 bases lying between them. DNA of the CDR3: TGTGCCAGCAGTTACTCCGGTGAGGGAGGCTACACCTTC. It translates to CASSYSGEGGYTF.